This T cell receptor beta chain was recovered during a study of T-cell memory formation after mild COVID-19. V was pared by 4 bases and J by 5 bases, with 17 bases between. CDR1 is LGHNA and CDR2 is YNFKEQ in the germline V gene. CDR3 length: 15 residues. Study results and limitations: The main location of contracting CD4+ clones was CM and EM, and that of contracting CD8+ clones was EMRA. The pre-infection memory compartment contained some responding clones, suggesting cross-reactive memory joined.

From 5'RACE with constant-segment primers came TCR alpha and TCR beta cDNA libraries that carried sample barcodes and UMIs. TCRdb re-derived calls from the 5' RACE reads in MiXCR, one entry per CDR3 protein. This table holds nearly 200,000 distinct CDR3 sequences, around 18% found once. Concerning this clonotype: Its antigen remains unidentified.

This rearrangement joins TRBV4-2 to TRBJ2-5; D may match TRBD1 or TRBD2 (5 bases each). The TCR comes from an adult woman who had mild COVID-19 (a few samples of this study predate the infection). Cell type and time point are not known. Sequencing was carried out using PBMCs or a T cell subset sorted from them (not recorded which). For the CDR3, the DNA is TGTGCCAGCAGCCTCGGGACCCGGGTTGAGGAGACCCAGTACTTC. Translating it yields CASSLGTRVEETQYF.